A single sample gave rise to the 10 T cell receptor beta chains below, sequenced in a study of human T cells and chemical hapten exposure. Specified time point: patch test 1, 2 weeks after DPC sensitization. Treatment noted: therapeutic diphenylcyclopropenone sensitization with weekly scalp DPC. TCRdb re-derived calls from the RACE reads in MiXCR, one entry per CDR3 protein. The table records some 81,000 distinct CDR3 sequences, 6% to 9% of them present only once. The source material was whole blood, sampled in connection with sensitization to the hapten diphenylcyclopropenone (DPC). Every receptor here comes from a woman aged 25 to 39 with alopecia areata. Some clones in this sample may be carry-over from other donors' samples.

The gene calls are TRBV12-3 or TRBV12-4 and TRBJ2-1; D unclear. This CDR3 is built from 12 residues. V was clipped by 6 bases and J by 5 bases, with 8 bases between them. CDR3 sequence: CASSWADNEQFF. In nucleotides, the CDR3 is TGTGCCAGCAGCTGGGCAGACAATGAGCAGTTCTTC.

This clonotype was detected many times. J is TRBJ2-7 and V is TRBV20-1, with D possibly being TRBD1 or TRBD2 (5 bases each). Trimming removed 1 base at V and 0 bases at J, with 16 bases between. This CDR3 comprises 16 residues. The germline CDR1 and CDR2 sequences are DFQATT and SNEGSKA (reference sequence). CDR3 amino acids: CSARGLFGANSYEQYF. CDR3 nucleotide sequence: TGCAGTGCTAGAGGATTATTCGGGGCCAACTCCTACGAGCAGTACTTC.

CDR3 in DNA: TGTGCCAGCAGCTTAATTTTAGATCAGCCCCAGCATTTT. Translating gives CASSLILDQPQHF. The chain recombines TRBV11-2 with TRBJ1-5, with unresolved D. From germline, CDR1 is SGHAT and CDR2 FQNNGV. CDR3 size: 13 residues. Trimming removed 2 bases from V and 5 bases from J, with 7 bases in between.

This clonotype was counted at least ten times. The chain couples TRBV7-2 to TRBJ2-7; the D is unclear. CDR3 length equals 15 residues. Trimming removed 1 base at V and 4 bases at J, with 14 bases between. Per germline, CDR1 SGHTA and CDR2 FQGNSA. The CDR3 spells CASSLGGLRAYEQYF. The CDR3 DNA reads as TGTGCCAGCAGCTTAGGTGGCCTACGGGCTTACGAGCAGTACTTC.

This clonotype occurred a few times. The chain joins TRBV7-2 to TRBJ1-5; D is unresolved. V dropped 2 bases and J dropped 7 bases, with 18 bases sitting between them. The V gene's germline CDR1 is SGHTA and CDR2 FQGNSA. The CDR3 has 16 residues. This chain's CDR3 is CASSLFWELGPQPQHF. CDR3 DNA sequence: TGTGCCAGCAGCTTATTTTGGGAATTAGGGCCGCAGCCCCAGCATTTT.

The gene calls are TRBV12-3 or TRBV12-4 and TRBJ1-3; D call uncertain. V was shortened by 7 bases and J by 0 bases, with 16 bases between the two germline ends. CDR3 length: 16 residues. In DNA form, the CDR3 reads TGTGCCAGCACCAGGTCCGGGGTGGGCTCTGGAAACACCATATATTTT. It is translated as CASTRSGVGSGNTIYF.

The sample holds many counts of this clonotype. The V and J genes are TRBV12-5 and TRBJ2-3; D is perhaps TRBD2 (5 bases). V lost 1 base to trimming and J lost 2 bases, with 10 bases between them. CDR1 LGHNT and CDR2 FRNRAP come from the germline V gene. The CDR3 totals 15 residues. The CDR3 loop is CASGLGLWDTDTQYF. The CDR3 region has the DNA TGTGCTAGTGGTTTGGGACTATGGGACACAGATACGCAGTATTTT. Complete variable domain (other parts from reference TRBV12-5 and TRBJ2-3): DARVTQTPRHKVTEMGQEVTMRCQPILGHNTVFWYRQTMMQGLELLAYFRNRAPLDDSGMPKDRFSAEMPDATLATLKIQPSEPRDSAVYFCASGLGLWDTDTQYFGPGTRLTVL.

This clonotype has a handful of counts. The V call is TRBV2, the J call TRBJ2-7, with D tentatively TRBD1 or TRBD2 (5 bases each). The V gene lost 5 bases and the J gene lost 6 bases, with 23 bases spanning the gap. This CDR3 comprises 16 residues. Germline CDR1 is SNHLY and CDR2 is FYNNEI. The CDR3 region has the DNA TGTGCCAGCAGTAGAGCCGCCAGGGAGTCAACTGGCGAGCAGTACTTC. It is translated as CASSRAARESTGEQYF.

The rearrangement joins TRBV30 to TRBJ2-7; either TRBD1 or TRBD2 may supply D (5 bases each). CDR3 length equals 12 residues. Germline V CDR1 and CDR2: GTSNPN, SVGIG (reference sequence). Trimming pared 8 bases from V and 3 bases from J, leaving 14 bases between. CDR3 DNA: TGTGCCCGAGGGACGGGTCTCTACGAGCAGTACTTC. The encoded protein is CARGTGLYEQYF.

This clonotype was counted at least ten times. The genes are TRBV14 and TRBJ2-3, with D unresolved. V dropped 0 bases and J dropped 3 bases, with 13 bases sitting between them. The germline CDR1 and CDR2 sequences are SGHDN and FVKESK. CDR3 length: 16 residues. The chain's CDR3 is CASSQDSGMGTDTQYF. CDR3 nucleotides: TGTGCCAGCAGCCAAGATTCTGGTATGGGGACAGATACGCAGTATTTT.